The rows below give T cell receptor beta chains drawn from one sample of a study of identical twins. MiXCR, run by TCRdb on the 5' RACE reads, gives a single entry per CDR3 protein. The sample carries hundreds of thousands of distinct CDR3 sequences, roughly 6% recorded once. The sequencing sample was made of naive T cells sorted from blood. The receptors derive from a man aged 18 to 35 in good health. Both conserved end residues are part of each CDR3. Each record gives: CDR3 DNA, CDR3 protein, D gene, clone size, V gene, J gene. A D gene is named only where the DNA matches it firmly. Clone size is stated in some rows and not others, as once, few, many or a class when expanded.

CDR3 DNA: TGTGCCACCAGTGGGAGGTCGGAGGGGCGGGAGACCCAGTACTTC
CDR3 protein: CATSGRSEGRETQYF
D gene: .
clone size: .
V gene: TRBV24-1
J gene: TRBJ2-5

CDR3 DNA: TGCAGTGCTAGTCGACCCTACCGGGACAGGGGACCCGGGGAGCTGTTTTTT
CDR3 protein: CSASRPYRDRGPGELFF
D gene: TRBD1
clone size: .
V gene: TRBV20-1
J gene: TRBJ2-2

CDR3 DNA: TGTGCCAGCAGTTTGACCCTACCAGGGAGTAATGAAAAACTGATTTTT
CDR3 protein: CASSLTLPGSNEKLIF
D gene: .
clone size: .
V gene: TRBV27
J gene: TRBJ1-4

CDR3 DNA: TGCAGTGCCGAACCCCAGGGGATTGGCTATGGCTACACCTTC
CDR3 protein: CSAEPQGIGYGYTF
D gene: .
clone size: many
V gene: TRBV20-1
J gene: TRBJ1-2

CDR3 DNA: TGCAGTGCTAGAATTACGAGCGAACGGTTCTTC
CDR3 protein: CSARITSERFF
D gene: .
clone size: few
V gene: TRBV20-1
J gene: TRBJ2-1

CDR3 DNA: TGCGCCAGCAGCACGCAGGGACAGTTCGCTTCCTACGAGCAGTACTTC
CDR3 protein: CASSTQGQFASYEQYF
D gene: TRBD1
clone size: many
V gene: TRBV5-1
J gene: TRBJ2-7

CDR3 DNA: TGTGCCAGCAGTTTATCTGCGAGTATATTCACAGATACGCAGTATTTT
CDR3 protein: CASSLSASIFTDTQYF
D gene: .
clone size: many
V gene: TRBV27
J gene: TRBJ2-3

CDR3 DNA: TGTGCCAGCAGTGGTGGAGACAGAGGAGGTCAGCCCCAGCATTTT
CDR3 protein: CASSGGDRGGQPQHF
D gene: .
clone size: many
V gene: TRBV6-4
J gene: TRBJ1-5

CDR3 DNA: TGTGCCAGCAGCCCCTCCCCCAGGGGAAAAGCTGGAAACACCATATATTTT
CDR3 protein: CASSPSPRGKAGNTIYF
D gene: .
clone size: many
V gene: TRBV7-8
J gene: TRBJ1-3

CDR3 DNA: TGCAGTGCTAGGCCCCCTGGGGCCTTCTACAATGAGCAGTTCTTC
CDR3 protein: CSARPPGAFYNEQFF
D gene: .
clone size: many
V gene: TRBV20-1
J gene: TRBJ2-1

CDR3 DNA: TGTGCCAGCAGTGAACCGGGACAGGGATCCGAAAAACTGTTTTTT
CDR3 protein: CASSEPGQGSEKLFF
D gene: TRBD1
clone size: .
V gene: TRBV6-1
J gene: TRBJ1-4

CDR3 DNA: TGTGCCAGCAGTTTAGTCTCGAGGGATGGGGGAACCGGGGAGCTGTTTTTT
CDR3 protein: CASSLVSRDGGTGELFF
D gene: .
clone size: many
V gene: TRBV28
J gene: TRBJ2-2

CDR3 DNA: TGTGCCAGCACCCGAGGGGTCCTAGCGGGCACCCTAAGCACAGATACGCAGTATTTT
CDR3 protein: CASTRGVLAGTLSTDTQYF
D gene: TRBD2
clone size: .
V gene: TRBV12-3/TRBV12-4
J gene: TRBJ2-3

CDR3 DNA: TGTGCCAGCAGTTTATGGGGGCTCGAGCAGTACTTC
CDR3 protein: CASSLWGLEQYF
D gene: .
clone size: many
V gene: TRBV12-3/TRBV12-4
J gene: TRBJ2-7

CDR3 DNA: TGTGCCAGCAGGGGGAAGACAGATACGCAGTATTTT
CDR3 protein: CASRGKTDTQYF
D gene: .
clone size: many
V gene: TRBV28
J gene: TRBJ2-3

CDR3 DNA: TGCGCCAGCAGTGATAGGGGGGAGCTGTTTTTT
CDR3 protein: CASSDRGELFF
D gene: .
clone size: many
V gene: TRBV10-1
J gene: TRBJ2-2

CDR3 DNA: TGCAGTCCCCACAGCCCCCAGAGGGGCCGGTATTTT
CDR3 protein: CSPHSPQRGRYF
D gene: .
clone size: many
V gene: TRBV20-1
J gene: TRBJ2-3

CDR3 DNA: TGCGCCAGCAGCTTGGAGTTAGGCAGATTAATGGGAGAGACCCAGTACTTC
CDR3 protein: CASSLELGRLMGETQYF
D gene: .
clone size: few
V gene: TRBV5-1
J gene: TRBJ2-5

CDR3 DNA: TGTGCCAGCAGTTACTCGGGACCGGTGCCAGATACGCAGTATTTT
CDR3 protein: CASSYSGPVPDTQYF
D gene: .
clone size: many
V gene: TRBV6-5
J gene: TRBJ2-3